This is a list of T cell receptor beta chains from one sample in a study of blood T cell repertoires in COVID-19. TCRdb keeps only in-frame clones here, not all; method: immunoSEQ multiplex PCR. Among more than 200,000 clones listed, more than 65% were seen once. The material sequenced was peripheral blood. The receptors derive from a woman older than 75 with acute or convalescent COVID-19. The CDR3 runs from the conserved cysteine through the conserved F or W. Each record gives: clone size, CDR3 length, J gene, V gene, D gene, CDR3 DNA, CDR3 protein. A D gene is named only where the DNA matches it firmly. Only part of the rows carry a size: once, few, many, or a class if the clone is expanded.

clone size: -
CDR3 length: 16
J gene: TRBJ2-1
V gene: TRBV7-8
D gene: TRBD1
CDR3 DNA: TGTGCCAGCAGCTTAGCAAAGGGGGCGGACACGAATGAGCAGTTCTTC
CDR3 protein: CASSLAKGADTNEQFF

clone size: few
CDR3 length: 15
J gene: TRBJ2-1
V gene: TRBV6-5
D gene: -
CDR3 DNA: TGTGCCAGCAGTTCCTTAGGGGGAGGGATCAATGAGCAGTTCTTC
CDR3 protein: CASSSLGGGINEQFF

clone size: -
CDR3 length: 16
J gene: TRBJ1-2
V gene: TRBV6-1
D gene: -
CDR3 DNA: TGTGCCAGCAGTGAGTTGGGCGGAGGGCGTCCCCGTGGCTACACCTTC
CDR3 protein: CASSELGGGRPRGYTF

clone size: -
CDR3 length: 15
J gene: TRBJ1-6
V gene: TRBV3-1/TRBV3-2
D gene: -
CDR3 DNA: TGTGCCAGCAGCCAAAGGGGTAACGGTAATTCACCCCTCCACTTT
CDR3 protein: CASSQRGNGNSPLHF

clone size: once
CDR3 length: 15
J gene: TRBJ1-2
V gene: TRBV9
D gene: TRBD1
CDR3 DNA: TGTGCCAGCAGCGATCGGACAGGGGGGAACTATGGCTACACCTTC
CDR3 protein: CASSDRTGGNYGYTF

clone size: once
CDR3 length: 12
J gene: TRBJ1-4
V gene: TRBV6-5
D gene: -
CDR3 DNA: TGTGCCAGAAGAGGATATAATGAAAAACTGTTTTTT
CDR3 protein: CARRGYNEKLFF

clone size: -
CDR3 length: 14
J gene: TRBJ2-1
V gene: TRBV3-1/TRBV3-2
D gene: -
CDR3 DNA: TGTGCCAGCAGCCAGGGCAGCTCCTACAATGAGCAGTTCTTC
CDR3 protein: CASSQGSSYNEQFF

clone size: -
CDR3 length: 14
J gene: TRBJ1-2
V gene: TRBV27
D gene: -
CDR3 DNA: TGTGCCAGCAGTTTATCGGGTCGAGCGGGGGGCTACACCTTC
CDR3 protein: CASSLSGRAGGYTF

clone size: -
CDR3 length: 18
J gene: TRBJ2-7
V gene: TRBV18
D gene: TRBD2
CDR3 DNA: TGTGCCAGCTCACCCACAGGGGGGACTAGCGGGAGCTCCTACGAGCAGTACTTC
CDR3 protein: CASSPTGGTSGSSYEQYF

clone size: -
CDR3 length: 15
J gene: TRBJ2-1
V gene: TRBV5-1
D gene: TRBD2
CDR3 DNA: TGCGCCAGCAGCTTGAACGGGAGGGCTCACAATGAGCAGTTCTTC
CDR3 protein: CASSLNGRAHNEQFF

clone size: -
CDR3 length: 14
J gene: TRBJ2-5
V gene: TRBV5-4
D gene: TRBD2
CDR3 DNA: TGTGCCAGCAGCGCGGGAGGGCCTCAAGAGACCCAGTACTTC
CDR3 protein: CASSAGGPQETQYF

clone size: -
CDR3 length: 15
J gene: TRBJ2-7
V gene: TRBV19
D gene: TRBD1
CDR3 DNA: TGTGCCAGTAGTGTCAACCGGGACAGCCACTACGAGCAGTACTTC
CDR3 protein: CASSVNRDSHYEQYF

clone size: -
CDR3 length: 17
J gene: TRBJ2-1
V gene: TRBV7-2
D gene: -
CDR3 DNA: TGTGCCAGCAGCTTAGCTGCCCTAGTTCCCTCCTACAATGAGCAGTTCTTC
CDR3 protein: CASSLAALVPSYNEQFF

clone size: -
CDR3 length: 13
J gene: TRBJ2-7
V gene: TRBV27
D gene: -
CDR3 DNA: TGTGCCAGCAGCCGGGTTTTTTCCCACGAGCAGTACTTC
CDR3 protein: CASSRVFSHEQYF

clone size: -
CDR3 length: 15
J gene: TRBJ2-7
V gene: TRBV7-7
D gene: -
CDR3 DNA: TGTGCCAGCAGCTTAGTTACAGGGAGAATCTACGAGCAGTACTTC
CDR3 protein: CASSLVTGRIYEQYF

clone size: -
CDR3 length: 14
J gene: TRBJ2-1
V gene: TRBV19
D gene: -
CDR3 DNA: TGTGCCAGTAGTCCCCAGCAGGGGGGCCTTGAGCAGTTCTTC
CDR3 protein: CASSPQQGGLEQFF

clone size: -
CDR3 length: 16
J gene: TRBJ2-1
V gene: TRBV7-2
D gene: -
CDR3 DNA: TGTGCCAGCAGCCTTAGACTACGGGTAAGGGTAGGTGAGCAGTTCTTC
CDR3 protein: CASSLRLRVRVGEQFF

clone size: -
CDR3 length: 15
J gene: TRBJ2-3
V gene: TRBV2
D gene: TRBD2
CDR3 DNA: TGTGCCAGCAGTGAATTGGGGGGAGGGACAGATACGCAGTATTTT
CDR3 protein: CASSELGGGTDTQYF

clone size: -
CDR3 length: 14
J gene: TRBJ1-5
V gene: TRBV7-9
D gene: -
CDR3 DNA: TGTGCCAGCAGCTATGGACAGTTCAAGGAGCCCCAGCATTTT
CDR3 protein: CASSYGQFKEPQHF

clone size: -
CDR3 length: 17
J gene: TRBJ1-1
V gene: TRBV18
D gene: -
CDR3 DNA: TGTGCCAGCTCACCTGTCTTGGCGGCTGGCATGAACACTGAAGCTTTCTTT
CDR3 protein: CASSPVLAAGMNTEAFF

clone size: -
CDR3 length: 15
J gene: TRBJ2-7
V gene: TRBV7-2
D gene: -
CDR3 DNA: TGTGCCAGCAGCTTATCGGCAGGGGTTAACTACGAGCAGTACTTC
CDR3 protein: CASSLSAGVNYEQYF

clone size: -
CDR3 length: 16
J gene: TRBJ2-3
V gene: TRBV5-1
D gene: TRBD1
CDR3 DNA: TGCGCCAGCAGCTTGGCGTCGGGACAGGGCCAAGATACGCAGTATTTT
CDR3 protein: CASSLASGQGQDTQYF

clone size: many
CDR3 length: 15
J gene: TRBJ2-7
V gene: TRBV2
D gene: -
CDR3 DNA: TGTGCCAGCAGTGAAGGCCCCCACAGGGACTACGAGCAGTACTTC
CDR3 protein: CASSEGPHRDYEQYF

clone size: -
CDR3 length: 15
J gene: TRBJ1-2
V gene: TRBV27
D gene: TRBD1
CDR3 DNA: TGTGCCAGCAAACGACCCGGGACAGGGGACTATGGCTACACCTTC
CDR3 protein: CASKRPGTGDYGYTF

clone size: few
CDR3 length: 17
J gene: TRBJ2-1
V gene: TRBV11-2
D gene: -
CDR3 DNA: TGTGCCAGCAGCAACACACACGACTGGAGCTCCTACAATGAGCAGTTCTTC
CDR3 protein: CASSNTHDWSSYNEQFF

clone size: -
CDR3 length: 15
J gene: TRBJ2-3
V gene: TRBV6-5
D gene: -
CDR3 DNA: TGTGCCAGCACCTACGGTCGGGGAGGTGGAGGTTCGCAGTATTTT
CDR3 protein: CASTYGRGGGGSQYF

clone size: -
CDR3 length: 15
J gene: TRBJ2-2
V gene: TRBV5-1
D gene: -
CDR3 DNA: TGCGCCAGCAGCTTAGGGGCAACGAACACCGGGGAGCTGTTTTTT
CDR3 protein: CASSLGATNTGELFF

clone size: -
CDR3 length: 14
J gene: TRBJ2-1
V gene: TRBV21-1
D gene: -
CDR3 DNA: TGTGCCAGCAGCAAGCCTAGGAGGGTTCGGGAGCAGTTCTTC
CDR3 protein: CASSKPRRVREQFF

clone size: -
CDR3 length: 14
J gene: TRBJ1-3
V gene: TRBV7-9
D gene: -
CDR3 DNA: TGTGCCAGCAGCCTTGGGGGGAGCGACAACACCATATATTTT
CDR3 protein: CASSLGGSDNTIYF

clone size: few
CDR3 length: 15
J gene: TRBJ1-3
V gene: TRBV19
D gene: TRBD1
CDR3 DNA: TGTGCCAGTACCCGGGGACAGGCCCATGGAAACACCATATATTTT
CDR3 protein: CASTRGQAHGNTIYF

clone size: -
CDR3 length: 12
J gene: TRBJ1-2
V gene: TRBV5-1
D gene: -
CDR3 DNA: TGCGCCAGCAGCTACAGGGACTATGGCTACACCTTC
CDR3 protein: CASSYRDYGYTF

clone size: -
CDR3 length: 16
J gene: TRBJ2-7
V gene: TRBV27
D gene: TRBD1
CDR3 DNA: TGTGCCAGCAGTCCAGCCGCGGGACAGGTATCCTACGAGCAGTACTTC
CDR3 protein: CASSPAAGQVSYEQYF

clone size: -
CDR3 length: 14
J gene: TRBJ2-2
V gene: TRBV5-5
D gene: -
CDR3 DNA: TGTGCCAGCAGCTGGCGGAGGGAGAACGGGGAGCTGTTTTTT
CDR3 protein: CASSWRRENGELFF

clone size: -
CDR3 length: 12
J gene: TRBJ2-1
V gene: TRBV5-1
D gene: -
CDR3 DNA: TGCGCCAGCAGCTTAGTTGAGGGTGAGCAGTTCTTC
CDR3 protein: CASSLVEGEQFF

clone size: -
CDR3 length: 14
J gene: TRBJ2-5
V gene: TRBV6-5
D gene: TRBD2
CDR3 DNA: TGTGCCACCCGGCTAGCGGGGGAGCAAGAGACCCAGTACTTC
CDR3 protein: CATRLAGEQETQYF

clone size: -
CDR3 length: 11
J gene: TRBJ1-1
V gene: TRBV10-3
D gene: -
CDR3 DNA: TGTGCCATCAGTGAGGGCTCTGAAGCTTTCTTT
CDR3 protein: CAISEGSEAFF